The present T cell receptor beta chain was sequenced within a study of T cell repertoires in cytomegalovirus infection. Each CDR3 protein gets one entry after TCRdb re-called the reads with MiXCR. The sample holds about half a million distinct CDR3 sequences, about two fifths seen once. Comments on this clonotype: The target antigen is unknown.

CDR1 is LNHDA and CDR2 is SQIVND in the germline V gene (reference sequence). With 4 bases clipped from V and 0 bases from J, the junction kept 6 bases outside the gene matches. The CDR3 extends over 16 amino acids. The material sequenced was cultured PBMCs, taken from culture after CMV antigen stimulation. The clonotype comes from a human donor in good health (CMV status not recorded). Some clones in this sample may be carry-over from other donors' samples. V and J are TRBV19 and TRBJ2-5, with 9 bases lining up with TRBD1. The CDR3 spells CASSTGDRVNQETQYF. CDR3 in DNA: TGTGCCAGTAGTACCGGGGACAGGGTAAACCAAGAGACCCAGTACTTC.